The sequence of this TCR beta chain was determined in a study of blood T cell repertoires in COVID-19 (dated by TCRdb to about 2020). Describing the broader study: The collaborator samples originated in the United States, Italy and Spain and spanned the acute and convalescent phases of COVID-19. The material from the prospective study consisted of cDNA or gDNA derived from T cells, B-cell-depleted T cells, or PBMCs. The dataset comprised deeply sampled blood TCRbeta repertoires from subjects exposed to, actively infected with, or recovered from COVID-19. A freely available public database, intended as a resource for researchers studying the immune response to SARS-CoV-2, is where the repertoires were released. The samples were drawn from the first 160 participants of the ongoing ImmuneRACE study and from over 950 subjects provided by 6 global collaborators. Sample metadata almost always included a de-identified subject ID, COVID-19 status, age in years and sex. HLA class I and class II types, where available, came from metadata supplied by the sample provider rather than from assay-based typing. The paper as a whole reports these results and caveats: Clinical and demographic metadata were provided uncurated, with the amount varying by source and participant.

TCRbeta CDR3 regions were amplified from genomic DNA using the immunoSEQ Assay, a bias-controlled multiplex PCR. Per the authors' processing: The number of nucleated cells in each sample was estimated by amplification of reference gene primers within the assay. To quantify the absolute abundance of each unique TCRbeta CDR3 rearrangement, sequence reads were collapsed and filtered. For each sample, productive Simpson clonality was calculated as the square root of Simpson's diversity index over productive rearrangements. TCRdb's version of the immuneACCESS table is confined to in-frame rearrangements and falls short of the full clone set. An unresolved V gene accounts for under half of the shortfall where checked; the remainder is of unknown origin. V and J calls and clone size are copied from that table; D and trimming were computed from the DNA. Here the sample has 280,000 or so clones; 80% to 90% occur a single time. The ten largest clones represent under 2.5% of the sample.

Turning to this clone: The clone's antigen remains unknown. One base away there is no much larger clone; base qualities are not given.

V is reduced by 11 bases and J by 5 bases, leaving a spacing of 14 bases between them. The CDR3 sequence holds 12 residues, the cysteine and phenylalanine included. Left in the record is the CDR3 DNA by itself, 36 bases read in frame from the first base. For CDR1 and CDR2, the germline V gene lists KGHDR and SFDVKD. In the prospective study, participants were about 18 to 100 years old, resided in approximately 22 geographic areas of the United States, and were enrolled through a virtual design. Cohort assignment in the prospective study relied on participant-reported clinical history from a screening survey and a study questionnaire. Recovered participants in ImmuneRACE Cohort 3 were defined by two consecutive negative NP/OP PCR tests, clearance by a healthcare professional, or resolution of symptoms. In the prospective study, whole blood, serum and a nasopharyngeal or oropharyngeal swab were collected from each participant by mobile phlebotomists. Additional blood draws and questionnaires over an approximately two-month period could optionally be provided by prospective study participants. Before DNA extraction, prospective study blood samples were shipped either frozen or at room temperature.

Recombination connected TRBV24-1 to TRBJ1-2; 6 matching bases give a weak D call of TRBD1. This sequence was found in a man younger than 40 who had recovered from COVID-19. The sample was PBMCs or T cells enriched from blood (not recorded which). The nucleotide sequence reads as follows: TGTGCCATTAGCAGCACAGGGTATGGCTACACCTTC. This encodes CAISSTGYGYTF.